The TCR beta chain described here comes from a study of OX40 agonist ivuxolimab in advanced cancers. Study-level points and caveats: Both blood CD4+ and CD8+ T cells showed clonal growth by week 6 at 0.1 to 3.0 mg/kg.

CDR1 is PRHDT and CDR2 is FYEKMQ in the germline V gene (reference sequence). This CDR3 contains 14 residues. Trimming shortened V by 2 bases and J by 7 bases, and 14 bases separated the two germline ends. A remark on this clone: Its target is unknown.

Assay used: immunoSEQ multiplex PCR; TCRdb lists only in-frame clones, some missing. The table shows 82,000 or so clones, with roughly 90% occurring only once. J is TRBJ1-1 and V is TRBV13; tentative D call: TRBD1 (5 bases). This receptor was obtained from an adult with an advanced solid tumor such as melanoma, head and neck, liver or kidney cancer. The source material was CD4+ or CD8+ T cells sorted from blood, sampled in a trial of the OX40 agonist ivuxolimab. The CDR3 bases are TGTGCCAGCAGCTTATCGGCCAGGGTTAGTGAAGCTTTCTTT. This translates into CASSLSARVSEAFF. The full variable domain, completed using reference TRBV13 and TRBJ1-1, is AAGVIQSPRHLIKEKRETATLKCYPIPRHDTVYWYQQGPGQDPQFLISFYEKMQSDKGSIPDRFSAQQFSDYHSELNMSSLELGDSALYFCASSLSARVSEAFFGQGTRLTVV.